This T cell receptor (beta chain) was retrieved from a study of Ad26.COV2.S vaccination and SARS-CoV-2 variants (dated by TCRdb to the early 2020s). The study in broad terms: Donors in the vaccine arm were drawn from COV1001, a phase I-IIa trial of Ad26.COV2.S in healthy adults that was multicentre, randomized, double-blind and placebo-controlled. Trial participants were randomized into five groups of five: low-dose or high-dose Ad26.COV2.S given once or twice, or placebo on both occasions. Throughout the experiments and outcome assessment, investigators stayed blinded to trial group allocation. The specificity and breadth of SARS-CoV-2-reactive T cell receptors after Ad26.COV2.S vaccination were assessed by TCRbeta repertoire sequencing. A total of 32 samples were included in the TCR-sequenced set, comprising 19 Ad26.COV2.S vaccine recipients, 5 placebo recipients and 8 SARS-CoV-2 convalescent individuals. Ad26.COV2.S was given intramuscularly at 5x10^10 or 1x10^11 viral particles, as a single shot or as two shots 56 days apart.

Comments on this clone: The specificity of this receptor is unknown. Nothing much larger sits one base from this clone, and base qualities are not available.

The intended sense of this specimen's treatment or condition label: around 19 received Ad26.COV2.S at low or high dose, single or two shots; 5 received placebo; per-sample allocation not given. For vaccine and placebo recipients, the sequenced repertoires came from samples collected on day 63 after the first injection. Cohort 1b enrolled 25 or so adults aged 18-55 years at a single site in Boston, USA, between 29 July and 7 August 2020. Ad26.COV2.S was a replication-incompetent adenovirus type 26 vector expressing a prefusion-stabilized SARS-CoV-2 spike protein from the original Wuhan strain. TCRbeta CDR3 regions were sequenced with the immunoSEQ Assay. After extraction, genomic DNA underwent amplification by bias-controlled multiplex PCR, followed by high-throughput sequencing. The authors processed their data as follows. To quantify the absolute abundance of every unique TCRbeta CDR3 region, sequences were collapsed and filtered. Usable DNA was measured by amplifying reference genes present in all nucleated cells, and TCRbeta template counts were normalized to that usable DNA to estimate T cell fraction. Repertoire TCRs were annotated as SARS-CoV-2-specific by exact matching of V gene, CDR3 amino acid sequence and J gene to a known reactive TCR set. The reference SARS-CoV-2 TCR set came from MIRA and was filtered for enrichment in COVID-19-positive ImmuneCODE repertoires, removing public or cross-reactive TCRs. Using the MIRA antigens, annotated TCRs were further analysed by specific ORF or by position within an ORF. Depth was the summed frequency of annotated unique rearrangements, while breadth was defined as annotated unique rearrangements over total unique productive rearrangements. Two-sided Wilcoxon rank-sum tests were used to compare TCR breadth between groups. TCRdb stores this immuneACCESS table with in-frame sequences only. Part of the clones is absent; in the studies checked, under half of the shortfall reflects unresolved V genes, and no reason is known for the rest. From that table come the V and J calls and clone size; the DNA was used to work out D and trimming. Recorded for this sample are around 450,000 clones; 90% of them occurred a single time. The top ten hold around 4.5% of the sample.

Counted from cysteine to phenylalanine, this CDR3 has 15 amino acids. Only the CDR3 portion is preserved as DNA: 45 bases, with reading frame beginning at the first base. The junction carries 13 bases between V and J, which are trimmed by 0 bases and 3 bases respectively. CDR1 and CDR2 were assigned from the germline V gene (reference sequence) as SGHKS and YYEKEE. Broad study findings and their caveats: According to the authors, total T cell responses may have been underestimated by the TCR breadth and depth analyses. Higher spike-specific TCR breadth was observed in Ad26.COV2.S recipients than in placebo recipients (P = 0.0014). After vaccination, spike-specific CD8+ and CD4+ T cell responses were reported to show substantial breadth. The study was not powered to compare responses between vaccine doses or regimens. Vaccine and placebo recipients had similar non-spike TCR breadth, a finding consistent with the vaccine containing only spike.

This chain joins TRBV5-5 to TRBJ2-7; the D gene is perhaps TRBD1, from 6 matching bases. The sequence was collected from a person aged 18-65 years who received the Ad26.COV2.S COVID-19 vaccine or a placebo. The sequencing here drew on peripheral blood, taken in a trial of Ad26.COV2.S vaccine versus placebo. The DNA is TGTGCCAGCAGCTTGGTTTCAGGGGTCGTCTACGAGCAGTACTTC. It translates as CASSLVSGVVYEQYF.